The 20 T cell receptor beta chains given below trace back to one sample, sequenced in a study of neurological immune-mediated disorders (dated by TCRdb to about 2019). Libraries were built with 5' RACE. TCRdb shows the sequencer as Illumina HiSeq 2500. In TCRdb, the public reads were trimmed at Q25 with fastp and aligned with MiXCR, with productive beta chains retained. CDR3 protein duplicates are merged, each entry listing the most common genes and DNA. The sample table shows 57,000 or so distinct CDR3 sequences, and 10% to 12% are seen once. The ten largest clones capture approximately 1.8% of the sample. What was sequenced was PBMCs. Every receptor here comes from a man aged 55 to 70 in good health.

Many counts were recorded for this clonotype. The CDR3 nucleotides read TGTGCCAGCAGCATAACGGGACATCTTTACACTGAAGCTTTCTTT. It is translated as CASSITGHLYTEAFF. The V call is TRBV12-3 or TRBV12-4, the J call TRBJ1-1, with a tentative D call TRBD1 (6 bases). V lost 6 bases and J lost 3, with 17 bases in between. This CDR3 is built from 15 residues.

This clonotype came up many times. The J gene is TRBJ2-5, the V gene TRBV5-1; D might be TRBD2 (5 bases). The CDR3 contains 14 residues. Per germline, CDR1 SGHRS and CDR2 YFSETQ. V lost 6 bases and J 5 bases, leaving 17 bases between the germline ends. The CDR3 sequence: CASKRTPAEETQYF. The CDR3 DNA reads TGCGCCAGCAAACGGACTCCAGCTGAGGAGACCCAGTACTTC.

In its sample, this clonotype was seen many times. V usage is TRBV5-6 and J usage is TRBJ1-5, with D tentatively TRBD1 (6 bases). V was cut by 2 bases and J by 3 bases, with 18 bases left in between. The CDR3 is 17 residues long. CDR1 and CDR2 from the germline V gene are SGHDT and YYEEEE. The CDR3 loop reads CASSFRGLRGLNQPQHF. The CDR3 DNA follows: TGTGCCAGCAGCTTCCGGGGGCTTCGGGGCCTCAATCAGCCCCAGCATTTT.

As concerns this clonotype: Mismatch with germline at one junction end may stem from a read error. The chain joins TRBV27 to TRBJ2-1; 10 positions match TRBD1. The CDR3 has 15 residues. Germline CDR1 is MNHEY and CDR2 is SMNVEV (reference sequence). The CDR3 is CASSFQGQGYNEQFF. The DNA for the CDR3 is TGTGCCAGCAGTTTCCAGGGACAGGGGTACAATGAGCAATTCTTC.

This clonotype was observed many times. This chain uses TRBV7-2 with TRBJ2-3, with 9 nucleotides matching TRBD2. The CDR3 extends over 18 amino acids. V was pared by 1 base and J by 4 bases, with 12 bases of the junction left unmatched. Germline assignment: CDR1 SGHTA and CDR2 FQGNSA. The CDR3 sequence is CASSLVPSGANVADTQYF. CDR3 DNA: TGTGCCAGCAGCTTAGTGCCTAGCGGGGCTAACGTCGCAGATACGCAGTATTTT. The full variable domain, rest sourced from reference TRBV7-2 and TRBJ2-3, is GAGVSQSPSNKVTEKGKDVELRCDPISGHTALYWYRQSLGQGLEFLIYFQGNSAPDKSGLPSDRFSAERTGGSVSTLTIQRTQQEDSAVYLCASSLVPSGANVADTQYFGPGTRLTVL.

Details on this clonotype: The junction departs from germline at one end; a sequencing error may be responsible. The rearrangement links TRBV5-1 to TRBJ2-7, with D possibly TRBD2 on 5 matching bases. This CDR3 is built from 13 residues. Germline V gene sequence: CDR1 SGHRS, CDR2 YFSETQ. CDR3 sequence reads: CASSLWVDYEQCF. CDR3 bases: TGCGCCAGCAGCTTGTGGGTCGACTACGAGCAGTGCTTC.

This clonotype was recorded many times. This chain connects TRBV11-2 to TRBJ2-7; 8 nucleotides align to TRBD1. The CDR3 is made up of 14 amino acids. Germline assignment: CDR1 SGHAT and CDR2 FQNNGV. With 5 bases clipped from V and 2 bases from J, the junction kept 5 bases outside the gene matches. The CDR3 region is CASSLRTGPYEQYF. Written as DNA, the CDR3 is TGTGCCAGCAGCCTTCGGACAGGGCCCTACGAGCAGTACTTC.

This clonotype was observed at least ten times. The CDR3 is CASSPQQDNSPLHF. The DNA for the CDR3 is TGTGCCAGCTCACCTCAACAGGATAATTCACCCCTCCACTTT. The rearrangement links TRBV18 to TRBJ1-6; D is possibly TRBD1 (5 bases). CDR1 KGHSH and CDR2 LQKENI come from the germline V gene. The CDR3 loop spans 14 amino acids. V shed 3 bases and J shed 5 bases, with 8 bases lying between them. The variable domain in full, with the rest retrieved from reference TRBV18 and TRBJ1-6, is NAGVMQNPRHLVRRRGQEARLRCSPMKGHSHVYWYRQLPEEGLKFMVYLQKENIIDESGMPKERFSAEFPKEGPSILRIQQVVRGDSAAYFCASSPQQDNSPLHFGNGTRLTVT.

This clonotype was counted many times. This rearrangement joins TRBV7-2 to TRBJ2-7; 11 bases are shared with TRBD2. Unmatched junction bases numbered 5, after V lost 4 bases and J lost 0 bases. CDR3 length equals 16 residues. Germline V gene lookup returns CDR1 SGHTA and CDR2 FQGNSA. The CDR3 region has the DNA TGTGCCAGCAGCTCCTTTAGCGGGGGGGCCTCCTACGAGCAGTACTTC. This sequence encodes CASSSFSGGASYEQYF.

This clonotype was observed many times. The chain combines TRBV12-3 or TRBV12-4 with TRBJ1-2, with D maybe TRBD1 (5 bases). The CDR3 runs to 16 residues. Deletions cut 6 bases from V and 0 bases from J, with 17 bases between. This CDR3 reads CASRETVTRANYGYTF. CDR3 in DNA: TGTGCCAGCAGGGAGACAGTGACCCGAGCTAACTATGGCTACACCTTC.

This clonotype was seen at least ten times. The CDR3 reads CSARQGAWNTEAFF. In DNA, the CDR3 is TGCAGTGCTAGGCAGGGGGCTTGGAACACTGAAGCTTTCTTT. This chain links TRBV20-1 with TRBJ1-1; 8 nucleotides match TRBD1. V lost 3 bases and J lost 1; bases outside the gene matches: 4. The length of the CDR3 is 14 residues. Germline assignment: CDR1 DFQATT and CDR2 SNEGSKA (reference sequence).

In regard to this clonotype: The CDR3 does not end in the conserved phenylalanine or tryptophan, so this is likely a read error. The V call is TRBV6-5, the J call TRBJ1-5; D not certain. This CDR3 contains 15 residues. Germline CDR1 reads MNHEY; CDR2 reads SVGAGI. The CDR3 nucleotides read TGTGCTAGCAGTTACGGACCCGAGACCAATCAGCCCCAGCATTCT. Its protein is CASSYGPETNQPQHS.

For this clonotype: With a much larger clone just one base away, this may be a read error. The gene calls are TRBV7-8 and TRBJ2-2, with 10 nucleotides matching TRBD1. The CDR3 has 15 residues. Germline CDR1 SGHVS, CDR2 FQNEAQ. The CDR3: CANSPGTGVTGELFF. Here the CDR3 DNA reads TGTGCCAACAGCCCCGGGACAGGGGTCACCGGGGAGCTGTTTTTT.

This clonotype came up many times. This chain joins TRBV20-1 and TRBJ2-2, with D tentatively TRBD2 (6 bases). The V gene's germline CDR1 is DFQATT and CDR2 SNEGSKA (reference sequence). The V end was cut by 6 bases, the J end by 3 bases, with 20 bases between. This CDR3 has 16 amino acids. CDR3 protein: CSARLARLGDTGELFF. The CDR3 DNA reads TGCAGTGCCCGCCTAGCGAGACTAGGAGACACCGGGGAGCTGTTTTTT.

Ten or more counts support this clonotype. The CDR3 DNA reads as TGTGCCAGCAGGGACCCCGGGACACCTTACAATGAGCAGTTCTTC. Translation gives CASRDPGTPYNEQFF. This sequence joins TRBV2 and TRBJ2-1, with a weak D call TRBD1 (6 bases). Per the germline V gene, CDR1 is SNHLY and CDR2 is FYNNEI. V shed 6 bases and J shed 4 bases, with 16 bases lying between them. The CDR3 is 15 amino acids.

This clonotype was counted ten times or more. V usage is TRBV2 and J usage is TRBJ2-3; TRBD1 is a possible D gene (6 bases). Germline-derived CDR1 and CDR2 are SNHLY and FYNNEI. This CDR3 contains 11 residues. Trimming took 5 bases from V and 14 from J, leaving 14 bases between them. CDR3 nucleotide sequence: TGTGCCAGCAGTCTATTACAGGGAACGTATTTT. This sequence encodes CASSLLQGTYF.

In this sample, this clonotype turned up many times. This chain links TRBV5-6 with TRBJ1-2, with TRBD1 matching over 8 bases. V shed 2 bases, J shed 5 bases, and the junction held 11 bases outside the gene matches. The CDR3 length is 16 residues. The V gene's germline CDR1 is SGHDT and CDR2 YYEEEE. CDR3 protein: CASSLWRTGPSYGYTF. In DNA, the CDR3 is TGTGCCAGCAGCTTATGGCGGACAGGGCCCTCATATGGCTACACCTTC.

The sample holds many counts of this clonotype. V gene TRBV4-3 combines with J gene TRBJ1-5; no definite D call. Germline loops: CDR1 LGHNA, CDR2 YSLEER. Trimming took 0 bases from V and 2 from J, leaving 5 bases between them. This CDR3 has 14 amino acids. The CDR3 here is CASSQEGGNQPQHF. In DNA form, the CDR3 reads TGCGCCAGCAGCCAAGAGGGAGGCAATCAGCCCCAGCATTTT.

This clonotype was found many times. The chain recombines TRBV7-8 with TRBJ2-1; 7 bases are shared with TRBD1. V lost 5 bases and J lost 4; bases outside the gene matches: 8. The germline V gene encodes CDR1 SGHVS and CDR2 FQNEAQ. This CDR3 is 15 amino acids long. This CDR3 reads CASSITGAQYNEQFF. DNA of the CDR3: TGTGCCAGCAGCATTACAGGGGCCCAATACAATGAGCAGTTCTTC. The full variable domain, completed using reference TRBV7-8 and TRBJ2-1, is GAGVSQSPRYKVAKRGQDVALRCDPISGHVSLFWYQQALGQGPEFLTYFQNEAQLDKSGLPSDRFFAERPEGSVSTLKIQRTQQEDSAVYLCASSITGAQYNEQFFGPGTRLTVL.

V usage is TRBV5-6 and J usage is TRBJ2-3, with D perhaps given as TRBD1 or TRBD2 (5 bases each). CDR3 length: 13 amino acids. The V and J ends lost 7 bases and 4 bases respectively, with 13 bases between them. The germline V gene encodes CDR1 SGHDT and CDR2 YYEEEE. CDR3 DNA sequence: TGTGCCAGCGGTGCGAGGGGTGCAGATACGCAGTATTTT. Translating gives CASGARGADTQYF.